This record concerns one TCR beta chain sequence. Its target is unknown. These data are taken from a study of radiotherapy plus CTLA-4 blockade in lung cancer. At the level of the study: With 31% of patients having disease control, objective responses were seen in roughly 18%.

This CDR3 spans 17 amino acids. V shed 2 bases, J shed 1 base, and the junction held 4 bases outside the gene matches. Germline CDR1 MGHRA, CDR2 YSYEKL. Patients in the study, people with chemo-refractory metastatic non-small-cell lung cancer, received focal radiation plus ipilimumab CTLA-4 blockade. TCRdb's copy holds only in-frame clones and misses some; the assay was immunoSEQ multiplex PCR. Altogether over 35,000 clones are present, 77% being singletons, with the ten largest covering about 2.7%. Study outcomes and limitations: Some TCR clones had been derived from tumors. These clones expanded in peripheral blood after radiotherapy plus ipilimumab. The authors reported that early blood T cell clone dynamics, with interferon-beta, best predicted response.

This receptor was taken from a human donor with non-small cell lung cancer whose response to radiotherapy plus ipilimumab could not be evaluated. The chain uses TRBV4-1 and TRBJ2-3; TRBD2 agrees at 12 bases. The sequencing here drew on peripheral blood, taken from a patient treated with radiotherapy plus ipilimumab. CDR3 sequence reads: CASSQTTSGSGTDTQYF. The CDR3 nucleotides read TGCGCCAGCAGCCAAACGACTAGCGGGAGTGGCACAGATACGCAGTATTTT.